Listed below are T cell receptor beta chains from one sample, sequenced in a study of blood T cell repertoires in COVID-19. TCRdb's copy holds only in-frame clones and misses some; the assay was immunoSEQ multiplex PCR. The sample lists about 140,000 clones, approximately 80% seen once, with almost 6.5% in the top ten. Material: peripheral blood. These receptors originate from a human donor in a cohort sampled during active COVID-19. The CDR3 runs from the conserved cysteine through the conserved F or W. The order of the fields is clone size, J gene, D gene, V gene, CDR3 protein, CDR3 DNA. The D gene is left open where the match is weak. A clone size is listed for some rows: how often the clone was seen (once, few, many), or a class if it is expanded.

>NA|TRBJ2-1|TRBD1|TRBV6-5
CASSYSGTDSYNEQFF
TGTGCCAGCAGTTACTCCGGGACAGATTCCTACAATGAGCAGTTCTTC
>once|TRBJ2-7|NA|TRBV19
CASSTRHSYEQYF
TGTGCCAGTAGTACCAGGCACTCCTACGAGCAGTACTTC
>NA|TRBJ1-1|NA|TRBV7-3
CASSLNAGFEAFF
TGTGCCAGCAGCTTAAATGCAGGGTTCGAAGCTTTCTTT
>NA|TRBJ1-2|TRBD1|TRBV19
CASSVRDRVGGYTF
TGTGCCAGTAGTGTCCGGGACAGGGTGGGTGGCTACACCTTC
>NA|TRBJ1-2|TRBD1|TRBV14
CASSPGTGEDYGYTF
TGTGCCAGCAGCCCCGGGACAGGGGAGGACTATGGCTACACCTTC
>NA|TRBJ2-2|TRBD1|TRBV5-4
CASSLGTGNTGELFF
TGTGCCAGCAGCTTGGGGACAGGTAACACCGGGGAGCTGTTTTTT
>NA|TRBJ1-5|NA|TRBV3-1/TRBV3-2
CASSQGHSNQPQHF
TGTGCCAGCAGCCAAGGTCATAGCAATCAGCCCCAGCATTTT
>once|TRBJ1-4|TRBD1|TRBV29-1
CSIRGQGRNEKLFF
TGCAGCATAAGGGGACAGGGGCGAAATGAAAAACTGTTTTTT
>NA|TRBJ2-2|NA|TRBV19
CASSIGGELWTGELFF
TGTGCCAGTAGTATCGGAGGTGAGCTTTGGACCGGGGAGCTGTTTTTT
>NA|TRBJ1-3|NA|TRBV4-1
CASSQDRAGMPAAGNTIYF
TGCGCCAGCAGCCAAGATCGGGCGGGCATGCCAGCCGCTGGAAACACCATATATTTT
>NA|TRBJ2-5|TRBD1|TRBV27
CASSQGQGVWETQYF
TGTGCCAGCAGTCAAGGACAGGGGGTGTGGGAGACCCAGTACTTC
>NA|TRBJ1-6|TRBD1|TRBV28
CASRPTGGSGNSPLHF
TGTGCCAGCAGGCCGACAGGGGGCTCGGGTAATTCACCCCTCCACTTT
>NA|TRBJ2-5|NA|TRBV19
CASSIDHRDSHGTQYF
TGTGCCAGTAGTATAGATCATCGTGACTCACACGGGACCCAGTACTTC
>NA|TRBJ1-2|TRBD1|TRBV3-1/TRBV3-2
CASSQGQGHNYGYTF
TGTGCCAGCAGCCAGGGACAGGGGCATAACTATGGCTACACCTTC
>NA|TRBJ1-3|TRBD1|TRBV6-5
CASRQGSSGNTIYF
TGTGCCAGTAGACAGGGGAGCTCTGGAAACACCATATATTTT
>NA|TRBJ2-2|TRBD1|TRBV2
CASRTDRGGGELFF
TGTGCCAGCAGGACGGACAGGGGTGGCGGGGAGCTGTTTTTT
>NA|TRBJ1-2|NA|TRBV5-1
CASSLGPENYGYTF
TGCGCCAGCAGCTTGGGGCCAGAAAACTATGGCTACACCTTC
>NA|TRBJ2-3|NA|TRBV6-2/TRBV6-3
CASSYSGGGRMDTQYF
TGTGCCAGCAGTTACTCGGGGGGGGGCCGTATGGATACGCAGTATTTT
>few|TRBJ2-1|TRBD1|TRBV27
CASSGTGFNNEQFF
TGTGCCAGCTCCGGGACAGGCTTCAACAATGAGCAGTTCTTC
>NA|TRBJ1-3|TRBD1|TRBV9
CASSVGTGVPFLSGNTIYF
TGTGCCAGCAGCGTAGGGACAGGGGTCCCTTTCCTCTCTGGAAACACCATATATTTT
>few|TRBJ2-5|NA|TRBV6-4
CASSGRARMNLKTQYF
TGTGCCAGCAGCGGGCGGGCTAGAATGAATCTGAAGACCCAGTACTTC
>NA|TRBJ1-5|TRBD1|TRBV6-5
CASRIGQGAYQPQHF
TGTGCCAGCAGAATTGGACAGGGAGCGTATCAGCCCCAGCATTTT
>NA|TRBJ2-7|NA|TRBV4-3
CASSQGSGEQYF
TGCGCCAGCAGCCAGGGCTCCGGCGAGCAGTACTTC
>NA|TRBJ2-3|NA|TRBV7-9
CASSLGAGLTDTQYF
TGTGCCAGCAGCTTGGGCGCGGGTTTGACAGATACGCAGTATTTT
>NA|TRBJ1-1|TRBD1|TRBV6-1
CASSEATGQSNTEAFF
TGTGCCAGCAGTGAAGCTACGGGACAGAGTAACACTGAAGCTTTCTTT
>NA|TRBJ1-2|TRBD1|TRBV6-5
CASSRDREAYGYTF
TGTGCCAGCAGTAGGGACAGGGAGGCCTATGGCTACACCTTC
>NA|TRBJ1-1|NA|TRBV18
CASSPSAGTRNTEAFF
TGTGCCAGCTCACCCTCCGCCGGGACAAGAAACACTGAAGCTTTCTTT
>once|TRBJ2-1|NA|TRBV5-1
CASSTGVYNEQFF
TGCGCCAGCAGCACGGGGGTATACAATGAGCAGTTCTTC
>NA|TRBJ1-2|NA|TRBV30
CAWSVTGVRGYTF
TGTGCCTGGAGTGTAACGGGGGTTCGTGGCTACACCTTC
>once|TRBJ2-7|NA|TRBV2
CASSEDMAGTYEQYF
TGTGCCAGCAGTGAAGATATGGCAGGGACCTACGAGCAGTACTTC
>NA|TRBJ1-4|TRBD1|TRBV19
CASTPGQGRGEKLFF
TGTGCCAGTACCCCGGGACAGGGGAGAGGTGAAAAACTGTTTTTT
>NA|TRBJ2-3|NA|TRBV5-1
CASSVGSPPDTQYF
TGCGCCAGCAGCGTCGGGAGCCCGCCAGATACGCAGTATTTT
>NA|TRBJ1-2|NA|TRBV27
CASSFRAGYGYTF
TGTGCCAGCAGTTTTCGGGCGGGCTATGGCTACACCTTC
>NA|TRBJ2-6|TRBD1|TRBV7-9
CASSLTGAGANVLTF
TGTGCCAGCAGCCTAACAGGGGCTGGGGCCAACGTCCTGACTTTC
>NA|TRBJ1-1|NA|TRBV15
CATSRGRRQAFF
TGTGCCACCAGCAGAGGAAGGCGGCAAGCTTTCTTT
>NA|TRBJ1-1|NA|TRBV7-3
CTSSFKPNTEAFF
TGTACCAGCAGCTTTAAGCCGAACACTGAAGCTTTCTTT
>NA|TRBJ1-2|TRBD1|TRBV5-5
CASSQPGQGAYGYTF
TGTGCCAGCAGTCAACCGGGACAGGGGGCCTATGGCTACACCTTC
>NA|TRBJ2-5|NA|TRBV7-9
CASSLVVGRTRETQYF
TGTGCCAGCAGCTTAGTTGTCGGGCGGACAAGGGAGACCCAGTACTTC
>NA|TRBJ2-5|TRBD2|TRBV3-1/TRBV3-2
CASSQELAGGVFGTQYF
TGTGCCAGCAGCCAAGAGTTGGCGGGGGGGGTCTTTGGGACCCAGTACTTC
>NA|TRBJ1-1|NA|TRBV3-1/TRBV3-2
CASSQKPISEAFF
TGTGCCAGCAGTCAAAAACCTATTTCTGAAGCTTTCTTT
>NA|TRBJ2-5|TRBD1|TRBV9
CASSGTGETQYF
TGTGCCAGCTCCGGGACAGGAGAGACCCAGTACTTC
>NA|TRBJ1-6|TRBD1|TRBV12-5
CASGLTGTDSPLHF
TGTGCTAGTGGTTTGACAGGGACAGATTCACCCCTCCACTTT
>NA|TRBJ2-3|NA|TRBV5-6
CASSLVAGPSTDTQYF
TGTGCCAGCAGCTTGGTTGCGGGGCCTAGCACAGATACGCAGTATTTT
>NA|TRBJ1-6|NA|TRBV9
CASSVGTGNSPLHF
TGTGCCAGCAGCGTAGGTACAGGAAATTCACCCCTCCACTTT
>NA|TRBJ1-5|NA|TRBV5-5
CASSYFGGMGDQPQHF
TGTGCCAGCAGCTACTTCGGGGGTATGGGGGATCAGCCCCAGCATTTT
>once|TRBJ1-2|TRBD1|TRBV10-3
CAIGTGGNYGYTF
TGTGCCATCGGGACAGGGGGGAACTATGGCTACACCTTC
>NA|TRBJ1-1|NA|TRBV5-6
CASSLGTVSENTEAFF
TGTGCCAGCAGCTTGGGGACAGTCTCGGAGAACACTGAAGCTTTCTTT
>NA|TRBJ2-1|NA|TRBV4-3
CASSRSSGPPYNEQFF
TGCGCCAGCAGCCGATCCTCAGGTCCCCCATACAATGAGCAGTTCTTC
>few|TRBJ2-3|TRBD2|TRBV14
CASSLLPGLAGGSTDTQYF
TGTGCCAGCAGCCTTCTACCGGGACTAGCGGGGGGAAGCACAGATACGCAGTATTTT
>NA|TRBJ1-5|TRBD1|TRBV28
CASSSWKTGVRGNQPQHF
TGTGCCAGCAGTTCCTGGAAAACAGGGGTGAGGGGAAATCAGCCCCAGCATTTT
>NA|TRBJ1-5|NA|TRBV5-1
CASSLGGNNQPQHF
TGCGCCAGCAGCTTGGGAGGGAACAATCAGCCCCAGCATTTT
>NA|TRBJ1-1|TRBD1|TRBV5-4
CASSPGGGQGARGTEAFF
TGTGCCAGCAGCCCTGGGGGGGGACAGGGGGCTCGAGGCACTGAAGCTTTCTTT
>NA|TRBJ2-2|NA|TRBV1
CTSSTRRETQNTGELFF
TGCACCAGCAGTACAAGGCGGGAGACTCAGAACACCGGGGAGCTGTTTTTT